The present TCR beta chain was sequenced within a study of preoperative IRX-2 immunotherapy in early breast cancer. Stated treatment: preoperative locoregional IRX-2 cytokine immunotherapy. Patients received preoperative, locoregional IRX-2 cytokine immunotherapy in a phase Ib study. Libraries were prepared by immunoSEQ multiplex PCR; TCRdb keeps only in-frame clonotypes and omits some of them. The sample gives 95,000 to 100,000 clones, 86% of which show up once; approximately 2% is in the top ten. This CDR3 has 13 residues. The trim removed 1 base at V and 7 bases at J, leaving 2 bases unmatched. Germline assignment: CDR1 KGHSH and CDR2 LQKENI.

The clonotype originates from a human donor with breast cancer. The material sequenced was tumor tissue, taken after IRX-2 immunotherapy. The rearrangement links TRBV18 to TRBJ2-7; 9 bases agree with TRBD1. CDR3 amino acids: CASSPRQGGEQYF. CDR3 bases: TGTGCCAGCTCACCACGACAGGGGGGGGAGCAGTACTTC.